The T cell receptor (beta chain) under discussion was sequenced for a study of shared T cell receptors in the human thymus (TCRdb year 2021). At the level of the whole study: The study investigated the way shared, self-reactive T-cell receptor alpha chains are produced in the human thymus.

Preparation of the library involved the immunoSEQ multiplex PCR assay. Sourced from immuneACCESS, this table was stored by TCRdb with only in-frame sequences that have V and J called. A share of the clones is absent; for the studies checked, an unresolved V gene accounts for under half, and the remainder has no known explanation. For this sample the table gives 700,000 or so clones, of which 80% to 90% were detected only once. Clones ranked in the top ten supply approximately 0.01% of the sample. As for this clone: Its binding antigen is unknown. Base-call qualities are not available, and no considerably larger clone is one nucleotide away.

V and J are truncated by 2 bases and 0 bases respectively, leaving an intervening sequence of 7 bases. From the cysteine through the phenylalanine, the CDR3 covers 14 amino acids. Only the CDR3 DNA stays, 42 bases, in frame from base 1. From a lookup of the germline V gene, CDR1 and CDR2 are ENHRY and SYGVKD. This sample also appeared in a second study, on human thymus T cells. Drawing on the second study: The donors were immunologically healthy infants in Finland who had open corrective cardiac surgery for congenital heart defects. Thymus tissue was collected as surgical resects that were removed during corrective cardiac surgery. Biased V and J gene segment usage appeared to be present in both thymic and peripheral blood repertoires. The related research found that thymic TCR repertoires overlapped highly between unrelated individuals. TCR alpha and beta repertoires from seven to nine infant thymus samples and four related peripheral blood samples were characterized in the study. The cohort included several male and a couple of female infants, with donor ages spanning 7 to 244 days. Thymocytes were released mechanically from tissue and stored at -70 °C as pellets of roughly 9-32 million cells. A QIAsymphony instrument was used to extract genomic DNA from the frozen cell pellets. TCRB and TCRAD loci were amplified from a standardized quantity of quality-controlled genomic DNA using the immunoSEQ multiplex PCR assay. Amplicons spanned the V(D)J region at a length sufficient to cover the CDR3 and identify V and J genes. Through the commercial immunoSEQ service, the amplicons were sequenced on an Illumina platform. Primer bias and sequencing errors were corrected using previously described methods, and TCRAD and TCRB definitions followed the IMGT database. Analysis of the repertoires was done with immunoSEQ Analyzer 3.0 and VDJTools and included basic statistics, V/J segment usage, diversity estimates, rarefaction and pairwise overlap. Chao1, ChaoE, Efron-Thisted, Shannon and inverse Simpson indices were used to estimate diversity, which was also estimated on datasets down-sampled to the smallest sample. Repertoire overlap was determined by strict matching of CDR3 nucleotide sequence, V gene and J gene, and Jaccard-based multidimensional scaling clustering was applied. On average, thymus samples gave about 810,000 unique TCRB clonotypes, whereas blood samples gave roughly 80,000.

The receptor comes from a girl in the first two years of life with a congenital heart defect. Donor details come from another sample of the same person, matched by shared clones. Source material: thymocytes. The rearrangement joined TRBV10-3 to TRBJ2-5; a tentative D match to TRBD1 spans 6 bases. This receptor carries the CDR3 CAISEKGDQETQYF. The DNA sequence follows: TGTGCCATCAGTGAGAAGGGGGACCAAGAGACCCAGTACTTC.